The T cell receptor (beta chain) under discussion was sequenced for a study of blood T cell repertoires in COVID-19. Study context: Samples representing acute and convalescent COVID-19 were sourced from the United States, Italy and Spain.

Clones were sequenced by immunoSEQ multiplex PCR, and TCRdb holds only the in-frame ones, with some missing. The sample includes about 170,000 clones, 83% of them seen just once. Germline CDR1 and CDR2: SGHRS and YFSETQ. This CDR3 is built from 13 residues. Trimming removed 5 bases from V and 5 bases from J, with 11 bases in between. The chain recombines TRBV5-1 with TRBJ1-3, with a tentative D call TRBD1 (5 bases). The sequence was collected from a woman older than 75 with acute or convalescent COVID-19. Sequenced input: peripheral blood. CDR3 DNA: TGCGCCAGCAGACCAGACAGTCGAAACACCATATATTTT. Translating gives CASRPDSRNTIYF.